This T cell receptor beta chain was documented in a study of tumor and adjacent non-tumor tissue in lung cancer. Study observations and caveats: Tumor tissue had significantly higher TCR diversity than normal lung.

From germline, CDR1 is SGHNT and CDR2 YENEEA. This CDR3 spans 15 amino acids. The library came from three nested PCR rounds adapted from ARM-PCR protocols. One entry per CDR3 protein results from TCRdb running MiXCR on the multiplex PCR reads. The sample holds 220,000 or so distinct CDR3 sequences, 60% to 75% seen once. This clonotype appeared a single time. Its specificity is unknown. Compared with germline, one end of the junction differs, possibly owing to a read error. RNA was extracted from bulk tissue without any cell sorting. The chain uses TRBV11-3 and TRBJ2-1; a weak D match, TRBD2 (5 bases). This sequence originates from a man between 60 and 70 years old with non-small cell lung cancer. The specimen was lung tumor tissue. The CDR3 loop is CASTLDWSSYNEQFF. CDR3 DNA sequence: TGTGCCAGCACCTTGGACTGGAGCTCCTACAATGAGCAGTTCTTT.